This is a list of T cell receptor beta chains from one sample in a study of metastatic and nonmetastatic thyroid tumors. Via MiXCR, TCRdb re-called the PCR reads. The data contain about 21,000 clones, roughly 28% of them singletons. Material: tumor tissue. The receptor source for this set is a male donor with papillary thyroid cancer or a benign thyroid nodule (not recorded which). Some clones in this sample may be carry-over from other donors' samples. Each CDR3 is given with its conserved first and last residue. Fields, in order: V gene, clone size, J gene, D gene, CDR3 protein, CDR3 DNA. A D gene is named only where the DNA matches it firmly. Clone size is not always given. Where it is, it says once, few, many or a class for expanded clones.

v_gene: TRBV5-5
abundance: medium-sized
j_gene: TRBJ1-1
d_gene: -
CDR3aa: CASSLGPTENTEAFF
CDR3nt: TGTGCCAGCAGCTTGGGCCCTACGGAGAACACTGAAGCTTTCTTT

v_gene: TRBV12-3/TRBV12-4
abundance: few
j_gene: TRBJ1-6
d_gene: -
CDR3aa: CASSLRHPYNSPLHF
CDR3nt: TGTGCCAGCAGTTTAAGGCACCCATATAATTCACCCCTCCACTTT

v_gene: TRBV7-8
abundance: -
j_gene: TRBJ2-2
d_gene: -
CDR3aa: CSSSLEARSLSTGELFF
CDR3nt: TGTTCCAGCAGCTTAGAAGCCCGTTCTTTGAGTACCGGTGAGCTGTTTTTT

v_gene: TRBV6-1
abundance: -
j_gene: TRBJ1-1
d_gene: TRBD1
CDR3aa: CASSFGGQGRSNTEAFF
CDR3nt: TGTGCCAGCAGCTTTGGAGGACAGGGAAGATCGAACACTGAAGCTTTCTTT

v_gene: TRBV7-2
abundance: -
j_gene: TRBJ1-5
d_gene: TRBD1
CDR3aa: CASSFGTANQPQHF
CDR3nt: TGTGCCAGCAGCTTTGGGACAGCGAATCAGCCCCAGCATTTT

v_gene: TRBV20-1
abundance: medium-sized
j_gene: TRBJ2-7
d_gene: TRBD1
CDR3aa: CSALDRVSVLPYEQYF
CDR3nt: TGCAGTGCTCTCGACAGGGTCTCGGTACTCCCCTACGAGCAGTACTTC

v_gene: TRBV30
abundance: medium-sized
j_gene: TRBJ1-5
d_gene: TRBD1
CDR3aa: CAWSADRIDQPQHF
CDR3nt: TGTGCCTGGAGCGCGGACAGGATCGATCAGCCCCAGCATTTT

v_gene: TRBV20-1
abundance: once
j_gene: TRBJ2-1
d_gene: -
CDR3aa: CSASGTRRSNEQFF
CDR3nt: TGCAGTGCTTCCGGGACAAGGAGGAGCAATGAGCAGTTCTTC

v_gene: TRBV6-2/TRBV6-3
abundance: -
j_gene: TRBJ2-7
d_gene: -
CDR3aa: CASSYDAAGSYEQYF
CDR3nt: TGTGCCAGCAGTTACGACGCGGCAGGGTCCTACGAGCAGTACTTC

v_gene: TRBV5-1
abundance: -
j_gene: TRBJ2-1
d_gene: TRBD2
CDR3aa: CASSFVGLAASSYNEQFF
CDR3nt: TGCGCCAGCAGCTTTGTGGGACTAGCGGCAAGCTCCTACAATGAGCAGTTCTTC

v_gene: TRBV20-1
abundance: many
j_gene: TRBJ2-1
d_gene: TRBD1
CDR3aa: CSAKGQGTNNEQFF
CDR3nt: TGCAGTGCTAAGGGACAGGGCACGAACAATGAGCAGTTCTTC

v_gene: TRBV5-8
abundance: medium-sized
j_gene: TRBJ1-1
d_gene: -
CDR3aa: CASSQKFMNTEAFF
CDR3nt: TGTGCCAGCAGCCAGAAGTTTATGAACACTGAAGCTTTCTTT

v_gene: TRBV24-1
abundance: many
j_gene: TRBJ2-2
d_gene: -
CDR3aa: CATSDSLFWGNTGELFF
CDR3nt: TGTGCCACCAGTGATTCCCTTTTCTGGGGTAACACCGGGGAGCTGTTTTTT

v_gene: TRBV7-2
abundance: few
j_gene: TRBJ2-7
d_gene: TRBD2
CDR3aa: CASTQTSGDYEQYF
CDR3nt: TGTGCCAGCACCCAGACTAGCGGGGACTACGAGCAGTACTTC

v_gene: TRBV19
abundance: few
j_gene: TRBJ1-5
d_gene: -
CDR3aa: CASNAGNSNQPQHF
CDR3nt: TGTGCCAGTAACGCCGGGAACAGCAATCAGCCCCAGCATTTT

v_gene: TRBV29-1
abundance: many
j_gene: TRBJ1-2
d_gene: -
CDR3aa: CSVSLTYYGYTF
CDR3nt: TGCAGCGTTTCTCTGACATACTATGGCTACACCTTC

v_gene: TRBV20-1
abundance: many
j_gene: TRBJ2-1
d_gene: TRBD1
CDR3aa: CSARDVRTGGANEQFF
CDR3nt: TGCAGTGCTAGAGATGTGAGGACAGGGGGGGCGAATGAGCAGTTCTTC

v_gene: TRBV11-1
abundance: few
j_gene: TRBJ1-5
d_gene: TRBD1
CDR3aa: CASSPGTGRNQPQHF
CDR3nt: TGTGCCAGCAGCCCCGGGACAGGGCGAAATCAGCCCCAGCATTTT

v_gene: TRBV5-1
abundance: -
j_gene: TRBJ1-1
d_gene: -
CDR3aa: CASSLSLSTEAFF
CDR3nt: TGCGCCAGCAGCTTATCTTTGAGCACTGAAGCTTTCTTT

v_gene: TRBV20-1
abundance: many
j_gene: TRBJ2-5
d_gene: TRBD2
CDR3aa: CSARGGGETQYF
CDR3nt: TGCAGTGCTAGAGGGGGGGGAGAGACCCAGTACTTC

v_gene: TRBV5-1
abundance: -
j_gene: TRBJ2-5
d_gene: TRBD2
CDR3aa: CASMSGTTLGETQYF
CDR3nt: TGCGCCAGCATGTCCGGGACTACCTTAGGGGAGACCCAGTACTTC

v_gene: TRBV28
abundance: medium-sized
j_gene: TRBJ2-1
d_gene: -
CDR3aa: CASSFNIREQFF
CDR3nt: TGTGCCAGCAGTTTTAATATCCGTGAGCAGTTCTTC

v_gene: TRBV5-1
abundance: -
j_gene: TRBJ2-5
d_gene: -
CDR3aa: CASSFPRWAPRHETQYF
CDR3nt: TGCGCCAGCAGCTTTCCCAGATGGGCCCCCCGACACGAGACCCAGTACTTC

v_gene: TRBV5-1
abundance: -
j_gene: TRBJ2-6
d_gene: -
CDR3aa: CASSLEVRLGMGANVLTF
CDR3nt: TGCGCCAGCAGCTTGGAAGTCAGGCTGGGTATGGGGGCCAACGTCCTGACTTTC

v_gene: TRBV11-3
abundance: -
j_gene: TRBJ2-7
d_gene: TRBD1
CDR3aa: CASSLGGTGIYEQYF
CDR3nt: TGTGCCAGCAGCTTAGGTGGGACAGGAATCTACGAGCAGTACTTC

v_gene: TRBV20-1
abundance: -
j_gene: TRBJ2-2
d_gene: -
CDR3aa: CSALEGSYTGELFF
CDR3nt: TGCAGTGCGTTGGAAGGCAGCTACACCGGGGAGCTGTTTTTT

v_gene: TRBV11-2
abundance: -
j_gene: TRBJ1-2
d_gene: -
CDR3aa: CASSLDQGLGGYTF
CDR3nt: TGTGCCAGCAGCCTAGACCAGGGGTTAGGCGGCTACACCTTC

v_gene: TRBV28
abundance: -
j_gene: TRBJ2-1
d_gene: -
CDR3aa: CASSLATAEQFF
CDR3nt: TGTGCCAGCAGTTTAGCGACTGCTGAGCAGTTCTTC

v_gene: TRBV2
abundance: few
j_gene: TRBJ1-2
d_gene: -
CDR3aa: CASTPYREYYGYTF
CDR3nt: TGTGCCAGCACCCCGTACAGGGAGTACTATGGCTACACCTTC

v_gene: TRBV11-3
abundance: medium-sized
j_gene: TRBJ1-1
d_gene: TRBD1
CDR3aa: CASSLGGSAQGMNTEAFF
CDR3nt: TGTGCCAGCAGCTTAGGAGGATCGGCACAGGGGATGAACACTGAAGCTTTCTTT

v_gene: TRBV10-2
abundance: few
j_gene: TRBJ1-4
d_gene: -
CDR3aa: CAGSERGTNEKLFF
CDR3nt: TGCGCCGGCAGTGAGCGAGGAACTAATGAAAAACTGTTTTTT

v_gene: TRBV5-1
abundance: many
j_gene: TRBJ2-2
d_gene: TRBD1
CDR3aa: CASSLRAGGWTGELFF
CDR3nt: TGCGCCAGCAGCTTGCGGGCAGGGGGTTGGACCGGGGAGCTGTTTTTT

v_gene: TRBV5-1
abundance: -
j_gene: TRBJ2-7
d_gene: -
CDR3aa: CASSSTSWTYEQYF
CDR3nt: TGCGCCAGCAGCTCTACTAGTTGGACCTACGAGCAGTACTTC

v_gene: TRBV5-1
abundance: -
j_gene: TRBJ1-5
d_gene: TRBD1
CDR3aa: CASSASTGVGQPQHF
CDR3nt: TGCGCCAGCAGCGCCTCGACAGGGGTCGGTCAGCCCCAGCATTTT

v_gene: TRBV28
abundance: many
j_gene: TRBJ2-5
d_gene: TRBD2
CDR3aa: CASRRPGSGRTETQYF
CDR3nt: TGTGCCAGCAGAAGGCCGGGTAGCGGGAGGACGGAGACCCAGTACTTC

v_gene: TRBV5-5
abundance: -
j_gene: TRBJ2-3
d_gene: TRBD2
CDR3aa: CASSVGSGGLRKGYF
CDR3nt: TGTGCCAGCAGCGTAGGCAGCGGGGGGTTAAGAAAAGGGTATTTT

v_gene: TRBV6-1
abundance: few
j_gene: TRBJ1-5
d_gene: -
CDR3aa: CASNPAGGGQPQHF
CDR3nt: TGTGCCAGCAACCCGGCGGGGGGCGGACAGCCCCAGCATTTT

v_gene: TRBV11-1
abundance: -
j_gene: TRBJ1-1
d_gene: -
CDR3aa: CASSLESLAEAFF
CDR3nt: TGTGCCAGCAGCTTAGAGTCTCTTGCTGAAGCTTTCTTT

v_gene: TRBV6-1
abundance: few
j_gene: TRBJ1-3
d_gene: -
CDR3aa: CASSEQVSVGGNTIYF
CDR3nt: TGTGCCAGCAGTGAGCAGGTTTCAGTAGGAGGAAACACCATATATTTT

v_gene: TRBV11-1
abundance: many
j_gene: TRBJ2-7
d_gene: -
CDR3aa: CASSLAGSWGSFYEQYF
CDR3nt: TGTGCCAGCAGCTTAGCGGGGAGTTGGGGGAGTTTCTACGAGCAGTACTTC

v_gene: TRBV6-1
abundance: -
j_gene: TRBJ2-7
d_gene: -
CDR3aa: CASNDPRRSYEQYF
CDR3nt: TGTGCCAGCAATGACCCCCGTCGGAGCTACGAGCAGTACTTC

v_gene: TRBV6-1
abundance: few
j_gene: TRBJ1-1
d_gene: -
CDR3aa: CASIPIGLGTEAFF
CDR3nt: TGTGCCAGCATCCCTATAGGGTTAGGTACTGAAGCTTTCTTT

v_gene: TRBV3-1
abundance: -
j_gene: TRBJ1-6
d_gene: -
CDR3aa: CASSQMGSSPLHF
CDR3nt: TGTGCCAGCAGCCAGATGGGTAGTTCACCCCTCCACTTT

v_gene: TRBV5-5
abundance: many
j_gene: TRBJ2-7
d_gene: -
CDR3aa: CASRVAARTYEQYF
CDR3nt: TGTGCCAGCAGGGTGGCAGCCCGGACCTACGAGCAGTACTTC

v_gene: TRBV6-1
abundance: few
j_gene: TRBJ1-2
d_gene: TRBD1
CDR3aa: CASSEAEWTGGVGGYTF
CDR3nt: TGTGCCAGCAGTGAAGCGGAATGGACAGGGGGCGTAGGTGGCTACACCTTC